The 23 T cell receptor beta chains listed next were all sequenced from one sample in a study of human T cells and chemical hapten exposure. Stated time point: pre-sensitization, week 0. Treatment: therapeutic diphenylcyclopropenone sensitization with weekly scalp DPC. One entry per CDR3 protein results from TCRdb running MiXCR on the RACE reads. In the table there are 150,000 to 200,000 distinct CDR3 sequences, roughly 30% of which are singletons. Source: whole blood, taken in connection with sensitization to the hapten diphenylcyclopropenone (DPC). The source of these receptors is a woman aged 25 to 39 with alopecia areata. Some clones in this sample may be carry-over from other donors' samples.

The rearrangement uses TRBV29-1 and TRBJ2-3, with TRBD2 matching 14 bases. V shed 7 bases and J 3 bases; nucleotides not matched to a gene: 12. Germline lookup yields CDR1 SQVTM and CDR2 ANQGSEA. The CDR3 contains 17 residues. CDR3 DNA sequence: TGCAGCGCAGAAGGGACTAGCGGGAGTCGGGGAACAGATACGCAGTATTTT. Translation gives CSAEGTSGSRGTDTQYF.

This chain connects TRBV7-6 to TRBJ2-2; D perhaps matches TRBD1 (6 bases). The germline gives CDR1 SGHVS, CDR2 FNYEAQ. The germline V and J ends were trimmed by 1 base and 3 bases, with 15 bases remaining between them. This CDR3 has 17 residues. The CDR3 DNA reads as TGTGCCAGCAGCTTAGTTGTTTCGTGGACAGACACCGGGGAGCTGTTTTTT. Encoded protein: CASSLVVSWTDTGELFF.

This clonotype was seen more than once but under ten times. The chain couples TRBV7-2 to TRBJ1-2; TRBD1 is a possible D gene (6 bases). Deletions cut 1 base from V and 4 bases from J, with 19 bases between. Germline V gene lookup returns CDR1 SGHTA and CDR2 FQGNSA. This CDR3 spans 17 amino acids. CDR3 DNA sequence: TGTGCCAGCAGCTTAGGGTGGGGGCAGCCCCAGCCCTATGGCTACACCTTC. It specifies CASSLGWGQPQPYGYTF.

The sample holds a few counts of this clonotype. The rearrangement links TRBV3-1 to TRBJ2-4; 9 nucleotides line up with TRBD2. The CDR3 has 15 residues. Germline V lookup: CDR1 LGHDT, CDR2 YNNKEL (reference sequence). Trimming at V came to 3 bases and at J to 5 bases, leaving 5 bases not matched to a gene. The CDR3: CASSQGGTSQNIQYF. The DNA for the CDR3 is TGTGCCAGCAGCCAGGGCGGGACTAGCCAAAACATTCAGTACTTC.

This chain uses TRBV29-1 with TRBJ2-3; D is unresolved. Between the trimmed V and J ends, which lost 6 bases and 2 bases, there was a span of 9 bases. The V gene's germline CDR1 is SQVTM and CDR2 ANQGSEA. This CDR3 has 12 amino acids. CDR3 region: CSVLLDTDTQYF. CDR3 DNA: TGCAGCGTCCTCCTAGACACAGATACGCAGTATTTT.

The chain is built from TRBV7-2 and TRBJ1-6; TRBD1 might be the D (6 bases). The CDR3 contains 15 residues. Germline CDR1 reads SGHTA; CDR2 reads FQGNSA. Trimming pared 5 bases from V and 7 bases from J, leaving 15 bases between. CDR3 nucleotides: TGTGCCAGCAGCCCGCCGGGGGCTCGGAATTCACCCCTCCACTTT. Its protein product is CASSPPGARNSPLHF. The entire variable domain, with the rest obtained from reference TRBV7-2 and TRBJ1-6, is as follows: GAGVSQSPSNKVTEKGKDVELRCDPISGHTALYWYRQSLGQGLEFLIYFQGNSAPDKSGLPSDRFSAERTGGSVSTLTIQRTQQEDSAVYLCASSPPGARNSPLHFGNGTRLTVT.

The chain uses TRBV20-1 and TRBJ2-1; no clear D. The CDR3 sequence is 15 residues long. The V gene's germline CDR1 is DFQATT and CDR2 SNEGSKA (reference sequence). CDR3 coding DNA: TGCAGGGCCACGCCTGACGGAAGCTCCTACAATGAGCAGTTCTTC. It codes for CRATPDGSSYNEQFF.

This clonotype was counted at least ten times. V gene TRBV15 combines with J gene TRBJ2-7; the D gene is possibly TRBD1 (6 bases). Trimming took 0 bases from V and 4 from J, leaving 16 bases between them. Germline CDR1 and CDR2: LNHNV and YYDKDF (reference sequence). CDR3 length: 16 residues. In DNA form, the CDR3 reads TGTGCCACCAGCAGAGATCCCGACAGGTCCGCGTACGAGCAGTACTTC. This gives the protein CATSRDPDRSAYEQYF.

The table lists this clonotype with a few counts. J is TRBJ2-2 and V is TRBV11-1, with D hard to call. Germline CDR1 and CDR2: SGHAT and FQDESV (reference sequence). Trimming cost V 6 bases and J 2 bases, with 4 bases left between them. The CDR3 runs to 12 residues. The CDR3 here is CASRINTGELFF. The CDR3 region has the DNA TGTGCCAGCAGAATAAACACCGGGGAGCTGTTTTTT.

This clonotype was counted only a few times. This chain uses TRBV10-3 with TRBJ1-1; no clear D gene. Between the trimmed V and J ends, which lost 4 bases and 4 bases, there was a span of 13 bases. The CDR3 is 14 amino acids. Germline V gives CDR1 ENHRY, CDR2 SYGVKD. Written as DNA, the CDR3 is TGTGCCATCAGTGCAAAGGAAGTTTTCACTGAAGCTTTCTTT. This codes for CAISAKEVFTEAFF.

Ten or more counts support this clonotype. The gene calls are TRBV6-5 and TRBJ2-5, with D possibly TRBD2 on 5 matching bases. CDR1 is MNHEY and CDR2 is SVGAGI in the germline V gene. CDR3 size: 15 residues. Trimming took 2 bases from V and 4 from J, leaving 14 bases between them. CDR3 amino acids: CASSYSPYRGETQYF. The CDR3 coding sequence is TGTGCCAGCAGTTACAGCCCTTATCGGGGAGAGACCCAGTACTTC.

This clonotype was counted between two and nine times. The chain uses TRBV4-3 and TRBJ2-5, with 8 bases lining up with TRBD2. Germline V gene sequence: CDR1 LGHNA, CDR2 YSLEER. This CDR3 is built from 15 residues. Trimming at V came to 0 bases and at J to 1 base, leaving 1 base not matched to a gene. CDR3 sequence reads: CASSQDLAGQETQYF. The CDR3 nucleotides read TGCGCCAGCAGCCAAGATCTAGCGGGCCAAGAGACCCAGTACTTC.

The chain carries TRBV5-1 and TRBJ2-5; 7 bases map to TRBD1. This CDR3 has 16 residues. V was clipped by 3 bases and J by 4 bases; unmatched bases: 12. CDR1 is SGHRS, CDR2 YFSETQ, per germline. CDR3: CASSSLLGGPRETQYF. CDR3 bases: TGCGCCAGCAGCTCCTTACTAGGGGGCCCACGAGAGACCCAGTACTTC.

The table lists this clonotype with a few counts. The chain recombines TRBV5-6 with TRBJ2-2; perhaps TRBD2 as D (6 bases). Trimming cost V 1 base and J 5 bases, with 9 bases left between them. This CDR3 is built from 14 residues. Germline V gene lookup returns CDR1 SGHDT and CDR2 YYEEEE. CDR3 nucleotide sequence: TGTGCCAGCAGCTTGTGGGGGGTTACCGGGGAGCTGTTTTTT. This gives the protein CASSLWGVTGELFF.

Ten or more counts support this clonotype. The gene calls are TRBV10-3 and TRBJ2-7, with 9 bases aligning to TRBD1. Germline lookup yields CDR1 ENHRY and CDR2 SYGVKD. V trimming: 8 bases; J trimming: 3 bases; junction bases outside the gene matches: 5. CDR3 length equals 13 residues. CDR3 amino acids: CAIRGTGNYEQYF. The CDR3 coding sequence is TGTGCCATCCGCGGGACAGGGAACTACGAGCAGTACTTC.

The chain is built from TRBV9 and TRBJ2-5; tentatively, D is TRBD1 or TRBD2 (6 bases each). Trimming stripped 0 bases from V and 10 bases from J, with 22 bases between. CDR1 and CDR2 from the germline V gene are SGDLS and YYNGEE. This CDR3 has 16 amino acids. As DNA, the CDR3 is TGTGCCAGCAGCGTAGATTTGGGGGGCCCAATACGTGTCCAGTACTTC. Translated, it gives CASSVDLGGPIRVQYF.

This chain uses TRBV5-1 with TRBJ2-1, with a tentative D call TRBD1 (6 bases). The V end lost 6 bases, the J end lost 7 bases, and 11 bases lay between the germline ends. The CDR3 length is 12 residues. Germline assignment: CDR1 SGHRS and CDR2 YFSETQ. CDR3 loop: CASNNDRNEQFF. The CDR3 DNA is TGCGCCAGCAACAATGACAGGAATGAGCAGTTCTTC.

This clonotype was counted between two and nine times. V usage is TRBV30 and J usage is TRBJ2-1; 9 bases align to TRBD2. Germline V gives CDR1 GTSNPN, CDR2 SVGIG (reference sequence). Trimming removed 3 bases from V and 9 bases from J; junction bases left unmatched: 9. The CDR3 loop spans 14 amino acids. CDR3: CAWRDTSGSFEQFF. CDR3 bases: TGTGCCTGGAGAGATACTAGCGGGTCTTTTGAGCAGTTCTTC.

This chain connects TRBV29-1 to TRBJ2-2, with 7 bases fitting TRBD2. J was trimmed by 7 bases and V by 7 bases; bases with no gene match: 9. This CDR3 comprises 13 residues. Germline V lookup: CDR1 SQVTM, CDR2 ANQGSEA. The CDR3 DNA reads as TGCAGCGCTCGACTAGCTAGGGGCGGGGAGCTGTTTTTT. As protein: CSARLARGGELFF.

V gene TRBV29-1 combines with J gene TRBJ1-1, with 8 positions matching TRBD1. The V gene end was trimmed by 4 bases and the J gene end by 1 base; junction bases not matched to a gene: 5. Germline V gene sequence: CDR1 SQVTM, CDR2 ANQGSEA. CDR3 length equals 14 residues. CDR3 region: CSVARTGRNTEAFF. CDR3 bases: TGCAGCGTTGCGCGGACAGGGAGGAACACTGAAGCTTTCTTT.

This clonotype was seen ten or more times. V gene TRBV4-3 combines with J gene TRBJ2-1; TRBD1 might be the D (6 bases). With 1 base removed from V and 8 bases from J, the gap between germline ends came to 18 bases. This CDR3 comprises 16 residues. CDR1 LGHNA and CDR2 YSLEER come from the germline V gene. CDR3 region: CASSQVSYRDSYEQFF. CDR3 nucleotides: TGCGCCAGCAGCCAAGTATCGTACAGGGATTCGTATGAGCAGTTCTTC.

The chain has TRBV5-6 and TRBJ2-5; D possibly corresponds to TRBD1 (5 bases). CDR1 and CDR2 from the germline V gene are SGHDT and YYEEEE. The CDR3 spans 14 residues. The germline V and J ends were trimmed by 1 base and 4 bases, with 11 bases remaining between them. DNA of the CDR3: TGTGCCAGCAGCTTGAATCTAGGGGCAGAGACCCAGTACTTC. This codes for CASSLNLGAETQYF.

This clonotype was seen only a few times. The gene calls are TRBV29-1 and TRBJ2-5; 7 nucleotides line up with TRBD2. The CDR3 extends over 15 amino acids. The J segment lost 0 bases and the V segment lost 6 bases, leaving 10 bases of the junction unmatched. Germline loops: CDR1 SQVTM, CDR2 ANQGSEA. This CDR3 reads CSVPRAGGYQETQYF. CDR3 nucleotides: TGCAGCGTACCCCGCGCCGGGGGGTACCAAGAGACCCAGTACTTC.